The rows below give T cell receptor beta chains drawn from one sample of a study of T cells after yellow fever vaccination. TCRdb re-called the 5' RACE reads through MiXCR, storing one row per CDR3 protein. The sample has approximately 110,000 distinct CDR3 sequences; 6% to 8% are singletons. The input for sequencing was CD4+ T cells sorted from PBMCs, taken approximately 11 days after the first yellow fever vaccination. These receptors all stem from a man between 18 and 35 years old who received the YFV17D yellow fever vaccine. Each CDR3 is given with its conserved first and last residue. The D gene is left open where the match is weak. Size values are once, few and many counts, or a class for expanded clones, and some rows have none.

J,size,D,V,CDR3,DNA
TRBJ2-5,once,-,TRBV4-3,CASSCTGIGETQYF,TGCGCCAGCAGTTGTACAGGGATAGGAGAGACCCAGTACTTC
TRBJ2-3,many,TRBD2,TRBV12-3/TRBV12-4,CASTGGPGTDTQYF,TGTGCCTCGACGGGAGGTCCGGGCACAGATACGCAGTATTTT
TRBJ2-5,-,-,TRBV29-1,CSVEFGKRETQYF,TGCAGCGTTGAGTTCGGTAAACGGGAGACCCAGTACTTC
TRBJ1-3,many,-,TRBV11-2,CASSPRTYGNTIYF,TGTGCCAGCAGCCCTCGGACGTATGGAAACACCATATATTTT
TRBJ1-2,many,-,TRBV7-2,CASSSPRGNYGYTF,TGTGCCAGCAGCTCCCCCAGGGGTAACTATGGCTACACCTTC
TRBJ1-1,few,-,TRBV20-1,CSARRSTEAFF,TGCAGTGCTAGGAGGAGCACTGAAGCTTTCTTT
TRBJ1-5,few,TRBD1,TRBV7-2,CASADRAHSNQPQHF,TGTGCCAGCGCGGACAGGGCCCATAGCAATCAGCCCCAGCATTTT
TRBJ2-5,-,TRBD2,TRBV4-2,CASSQATSGAWETQYF,TGTGCCAGCAGCCAAGCGACTAGCGGGGCTTGGGAGACCCAGTACTTC
TRBJ1-2,many,-,TRBV7-2,CASSPGSTDSFYGYTF,TGTGCCAGCAGCCCTGGATCTACCGACAGTTTTTATGGCTACACCTTC
TRBJ2-1,many,TRBD2,TRBV14,CASSQVKRGARAPNEQFF,TGTGCCAGCAGCCAAGTGAAGCGGGGAGCCAGAGCCCCAAATGAGCAGTTCTTC
TRBJ2-1,-,TRBD2,TRBV7-8,CASSLSLRGGNNEQFF,TGTGCCAGCAGCTTGTCTCTGCGGGGGGGCAACAATGAGCAGTTCTTC
TRBJ2-5,many,TRBD1,TRBV5-1,CASSSAPNAGGPQETQYF,TGCGCCAGCAGCTCAGCACCAAACGCAGGGGGACCGCAAGAGACCCAGTACTTC
TRBJ2-1,-,-,TRBV5-3,CARSPGHRNEQFF,TGTGCCAGGAGCCCCGGGCACCGCAATGAGCAGTTCTTC
TRBJ1-2,-,-,TRBV20-1,CSARHHSQVPVDGYTF,TGCAGTGCTAGACACCATTCCCAGGTTCCTGTCGATGGCTACACCTTC
TRBJ1-5,many,-,TRBV20-1,CSASSPTSNQPQHF,TGCAGTGCTAGCTCGCCCACTAGCAATCAGCCCCAGCATTTT
TRBJ1-1,many,-,TRBV6-2/TRBV6-3,CARIPNGTEAFF,TGTGCCAGGATACCGAACGGCACTGAAGCTTTCTTT
TRBJ2-4,many,-,TRBV20-1,CSAPSGFAKNIQYF,TGCAGTGCCCCATCAGGGTTTGCCAAAAACATTCAGTACTTC
TRBJ2-7,many,-,TRBV7-2,CASSFMQGPYEQYF,TGTGCCAGCAGCTTCATGCAGGGCCCCTACGAGCAGTACTTC
TRBJ2-3,many,-,TRBV12-3/TRBV12-4,CASSFWRHVTDTQYF,TGTGCCAGCAGTTTCTGGCGGCACGTCACAGATACGCAGTATTTT
TRBJ2-3,-,TRBD1,TRBV3-1,CATTQQGASSGTQYF,TGTGCCACCACCCAACAGGGGGCCTCTTCGGGTACGCAGTATTTT
TRBJ2-2,many,-,TRBV11-1,CASSFLRTGELFF,TGTGCCAGCAGCTTTCTCCGCACCGGGGAGCTGTTTTTT
TRBJ2-1,many,TRBD2,TRBV12-3/TRBV12-4,CASSPDGAGAEGNEQFF,TGTGCCAGCAGTCCCGATGGAGCGGGGGCCGAAGGAAATGAGCAGTTCTTC
TRBJ2-2,many,-,TRBV5-1,CASSLAIANTGELFF,TGCGCCAGCAGCTTGGCCATTGCGAACACCGGGGAGCTGTTTTTT
TRBJ1-2,many,-,TRBV6-5,CASSLSVGSNYGYTF,TGTGCCAGCAGCCTTAGCGTGGGTTCTAACTATGGCTACACCTTC
TRBJ1-1,many,-,TRBV7-3,CASSLIHPSGEAFF,TGTGCCAGCAGCTTAATACACCCCAGCGGTGAAGCTTTCTTT
TRBJ2-1,many,-,TRBV27,CASSLGLEQFF,TGTGCCAGCAGTTTAGGATTAGAGCAGTTCTTC
TRBJ2-1,many,-,TRBV5-1,CASSLVRDPALRQFF,TGCGCCAGCAGCTTGGTCCGGGACCCGGCATTGCGGCAGTTCTTC
TRBJ2-1,few,-,TRBV5-4,CASSLGRRSMRNEQFF,TGTGCCAGCAGCTTGGGGAGAAGAAGCATGAGGAATGAGCAGTTCTTC
TRBJ2-7,few,-,TRBV7-8,CASSPTSDRNYEQYF,TGTGCCAGCAGCCCGACCTCCGACAGGAACTACGAGCAGTACTTC
TRBJ2-3,many,-,TRBV6-5,CASSYSELFSTDTQYF,TGTGCCAGCAGTTACTCTGAGTTATTCAGCACAGATACGCAGTATTTT
TRBJ2-5,many,-,TRBV3-1,CASSRGLVKETQYF,TGTGCCAGCAGCCGTGGACTGGTAAAAGAGACCCAGTACTTC
TRBJ2-3,many,-,TRBV7-2,CASSLAGGPTDTQYF,TGTGCCAGCAGCTTAGCGGGGGGGCCCACAGATACGCAGTATTTT